This passage covers 16 T cell receptor beta chains from one sample sequenced in a study of radiotherapy plus CTLA-4 blockade in lung cancer (dated by TCRdb to 2016 to 2019). Library preparation was by the immunoSEQ multiplex PCR assay. What TCRdb holds here is the immuneACCESS table cut down to in-frame rearrangements. Part of the clones is not present; checked against another copy, under half of the missing clones reflect an unresolved V gene, and the others are unexplained. The sample table records under 55,000 clones; 65% to 80% of these occur just once. The ten largest clonotypes hold 2.5% to 3.5% of the sample. The input for sequencing was peripheral blood, taken from a patient treated with radiotherapy plus ipilimumab. The source of these receptors is a human donor with non-small cell lung cancer who had a partial response to radiotherapy plus ipilimumab.

The rearrangement uses TRBV5-1 and TRBJ2-2, with a possible D match to TRBD1 (5 bases). The V gene lost 5 bases and the J gene lost 0 bases, with 11 bases spanning the gap. This CDR3 comprises 15 residues. Germline CDR1 is SGHRS and CDR2 is YFSETQ. The CDR3 region has the DNA TGCGCCAGCAGACAGGACGTACCGAACACCGGGGAGCTGTTTTTT. Protein product: CASRQDVPNTGELFF.

J is TRBJ2-2 and V is TRBV6-5, with 13 bases aligning to TRBD2. After removal of 6 bases from V and 5 bases from J, the junction contained 3 bases not matched to a gene. This CDR3 has 15 amino acids. Germline CDR1 and CDR2: MNHEY and SVGAGI. CDR3 DNA sequence: TGTGCCAGCAGGGAGACTAGCGGGGGGACCGGGGAGCTGTTTTTT. This sequence encodes CASRETSGGTGELFF.

The rearrangement links TRBV2 to TRBJ2-1; 8 nucleotides match TRBD1. Germline-derived CDR1 and CDR2 are SNHLY and FYNNEI. The V gene end was trimmed by 4 bases and the J gene end by 7 bases; junction bases not matched to a gene: 6. This CDR3 has 14 amino acids. The CDR3 is CASSGQGAHNEQFF. The CDR3 DNA reads TGTGCCAGCAGTGGCCAGGGGGCGCATAATGAGCAGTTCTTC.

The chain recombines TRBV10-3 with TRBJ2-1; TRBD2 might be the D (6 bases). This CDR3 region has 15 residues. Germline loops: CDR1 ENHRY, CDR2 SYGVKD. Trimming shortened V by 2 bases and J by 1 base, and 9 bases separated the two germline ends. DNA for the CDR3: TGTGCCATCAGTGAGAATAGCGGATCCTACAATGAGCAGTTCTTC. It codes for CAISENSGSYNEQFF.

The chain joins TRBV6-5 to TRBJ2-6; possibly TRBD1 for D (5 bases). Germline CDR1 is MNHEY and CDR2 is SVGAGI. Deletions cut 6 bases from V and 2 bases from J, with 11 bases between. The CDR3 is 15 residues long. CDR3 sequence reads: CASRPSGTGANVLTF. CDR3 DNA: TGTGCCAGCAGACCTTCAGGGACTGGGGCCAACGTCCTGACTTTC.

The rearrangement links TRBV7-9 to TRBJ2-6; D gene unclear. The CDR3 is made up of 16 amino acids. Trimming stripped 1 base from V and 0 bases from J, with 7 bases between. The germline V gene encodes CDR1 SEHNR and CDR2 FQNEAQ (reference sequence). CDR3 sequence reads: CASSLGQFSGANVLTF. CDR3 coding DNA: TGTGCCAGCAGCTTAGGGCAGTTCTCTGGGGCCAACGTCCTGACTTTC. The entire variable domain, with the rest obtained from reference TRBV7-9 and TRBJ2-6, is as follows: DTGVSQNPRHKITKRGQNVTFRCDPISEHNRLYWYRQTLGQGPEFLTYFQNEAQLEKSRLLSDRFSAERPKGSFSTLEIQRTEQGDSAMYLCASSLGQFSGANVLTFGAGSRLTVL.

The V call is TRBV7-6, the J call TRBJ2-6; 7 positions agree with TRBD1. Germline V CDR1 and CDR2: SGHVS, FNYEAQ. The CDR3 spans 19 residues. V shed 1 base, J shed 0 bases, and the junction held 9 bases outside the gene matches. This CDR3 is CASSLEGAGVDSGANVLTF. The CDR3 DNA is TGTGCCAGCAGCTTAGAGGGGGCAGGGGTCGACTCTGGGGCCAACGTCCTGACTTTC.

The chain couples TRBV9 to TRBJ2-7, with 9 bases identical to TRBD1. This CDR3 has 15 amino acids. Germline lookup yields CDR1 SGDLS and CDR2 YYNGEE. V was clipped by 0 bases and J by 4 bases; unmatched bases: 5. The CDR3, as DNA: TGTGCCAGCAGCGTAGGGACAGGGGAAGAGTACGAGCAGTACTTC. Translating it yields CASSVGTGEEYEQYF. Variable domain in full (rest from reference TRBV9 and TRBJ2-7): DSGVTQTPKHLITATGQRVTLRCSPRSGDLSVYWYQQSLDQGLQFLIQYYNGEERAKGNILERFSAQQFPDLHSELNLSSLELGDSALYFCASSVGTGEEYEQYFGPGTRLTVT.

The chain carries TRBV19 and TRBJ2-5; D may be TRBD1 (5 bases). The CDR3 is 14 residues long. Germline CDR1 LNHDA, CDR2 SQIVND (reference sequence). V was shortened by 1 base and J by 0 bases, with 6 bases between the two germline ends. CDR3 protein: CASSIGQYQETQYF. The CDR3 DNA follows: TGTGCCAGTAGTATAGGACAGTACCAAGAGACCCAGTACTTC. The full variable domain, its missing parts supplied by reference TRBV19 and TRBJ2-5, is DGGITQSPKYLFRKEGQNVTLSCEQNLNHDAMYWYRQDPGQGLRLIYYSQIVNDFQKGDIAEGYSVSREKKESFPLTVTSAQKNPTAFYLCASSIGQYQETQYFGPGTRLLVL.

The CDR3 reads CASSQGDRDGEQFF. CDR3 in DNA: TGCGCCAGCAGCCAAGGGGACAGGGATGGTGAGCAGTTCTTC. J is TRBJ2-1 and V is TRBV4-3; 9 nucleotides match TRBD1. There are 14 residues in the CDR3. Germline-derived CDR1 and CDR2 are LGHNA and YSLEER. V gave up 1 base and J gave up 9 bases; unmatched junction bases: 4.

The rearrangement uses TRBV4-1 and TRBJ2-1, with no clear D. This CDR3 is 13 amino acids long. V was clipped by 0 bases and J by 6 bases, with 6 bases between them. The V gene's germline CDR1 is MGHRA and CDR2 YSYEKL. This CDR3 is CASSQEPSNEQFF. The CDR3 region has the DNA TGCGCCAGCAGCCAAGAACCTAGCAATGAGCAGTTCTTC.

Only a few counts were recorded for this clone. The V and J genes are TRBV2 and TRBJ1-5; D remains unclear. Germline V gives CDR1 SNHLY, CDR2 FYNNEI. Deletions cut 4 bases from V and 6 bases from J, with 16 bases between. The CDR3 extends over 15 amino acids. CDR3 sequence (DNA): TGTGCCAGCAGTGGAGGAGGCACGGGAAGTCAGCCCCAGCATTTT. Protein sequence: CASSGGGTGSQPQHF.

V is TRBV10-1 and J is TRBJ2-2; a weak D match, TRBD1 (6 bases). The V end lost 0 bases, the J end lost 2 bases, and 10 bases lay between the germline ends. Germline CDR1 and CDR2: WNHNN and SYGVQD (reference sequence). The CDR3 sequence is 16 residues long. The CDR3 reads CASSESVGANTGELFF. The CDR3 bases are TGCGCCAGCAGTGAGTCAGTGGGGGCCAACACCGGGGAGCTGTTTTTT.

This clone came up a few times. The rearrangement joins TRBV5-1 to TRBJ2-3; 11 bases agree with TRBD2. V dropped 0 bases and J dropped 4; count of bases not matched to a gene: 7. The CDR3 runs 17 residues. The germline gives CDR1 SGHRS, CDR2 YFSETQ. CDR3 DNA: TGCGCCAGCAGCTTGGTGGCTAGCGGGGGGTACGCAGATACGCAGTATTTT. Its translation is CASSLVASGGYADTQYF. The full variable domain, completed using reference TRBV5-1 and TRBJ2-3, is KAGVTQTPRYLIKTRGQQVTLSCSPISGHRSVSWYQQTPGQGLQFLFEYFSETQRNKGNFPGRFSGRQFSNSRSEMNVSTLELGDSALYLCASSLVASGGYADTQYFGPGTRLTVL.

This clone was counted only a few times. The chain combines TRBV2 with TRBJ2-5, with TRBD1 identical over 12 bases. Germline V lookup: CDR1 SNHLY, CDR2 FYNNEI. CDR3 length: 14 amino acids. The V segment lost 7 bases and the J segment 5 bases; nucleotides outside the gene matches: 5. Here the CDR3 reads CASKGQGARETQYF. For the CDR3, the DNA is TGTGCCAGCAAGGGACAGGGGGCAAGGGAGACCCAGTACTTC.

The genes are TRBV2 and TRBJ2-4; 9 nucleotides agree with TRBD1. V was clipped by 4 bases and J by 6 bases; unmatched bases: 7. Germline V CDR1 and CDR2: SNHLY, FYNNEI. The CDR3 spans 15 residues. CDR3 nucleotides: TGTGCCAGCAGTGCCACAGGGGGCGCGGGAAACATTCAGTACTTC. Translation: CASSATGGAGNIQYF.